Below are 12 T cell receptor beta chains sequenced from a single sample in a study of technical replicates of blood from a handful of donors. Produced via immunoSEQ multiplex PCR; TCRdb's table is partial and in-frame only. The data hold 70,000 to 95,000 clones, with 95% observed a single time. The specimen sequenced was T cells isolated from PBMCs. The source of these receptors is a human donor in good health.

The rearrangement links TRBV19 to TRBJ1-4; 9 bases fit TRBD1. Per germline, CDR1 LNHDA and CDR2 SQIVND (reference sequence). The CDR3 extends over 16 amino acids. V shed 2 bases and J 8 bases; nucleotides not matched to a gene: 9. CDR3 residues: CASSITTGGSGEKLFF. The CDR3 DNA follows: TGTGCCAGTAGTATAACCACAGGGGGCAGCGGGGAAAAACTGTTTTTT.

The chain is built from TRBV19 and TRBJ1-1; D perhaps matches TRBD1 (6 bases). The CDR3 is made up of 13 amino acids. Trimming took off 5 bases at V and 5 bases at J, with 12 bases between the two ends. Germline lookup yields CDR1 LNHDA and CDR2 SQIVND (reference sequence). The DNA of the CDR3 is TGTGCCAGTAGTTCACAGGGAGAGACTGAAGCTTTCTTT. Translated, it gives CASSSQGETEAFF.

The J gene is TRBJ2-3, the V gene TRBV19; tentative D call: TRBD1 (6 bases). V lost 7 bases, J lost 3 bases, and 8 bases lay in between. This CDR3 has 12 residues. Germline loops: CDR1 LNHDA, CDR2 SQIVND (reference sequence). The CDR3: CASMGATDTQYF. The CDR3 DNA sequence: TGTGCCAGTATGGGGGCAACAGATACGCAGTATTTT.

This chain joins TRBV27 and TRBJ2-7; TRBD1 might be the D (5 bases). CDR1 MNHEY and CDR2 SMNVEV come from the germline V gene (reference sequence). The V gene lost 5 bases and the J gene lost 3 bases, with 17 bases spanning the gap. This CDR3 is 15 amino acids long. The CDR3 bases are TGTGCCAGCAGTCTAACAGGACCCTCAAGCTACGAGCAGTACTTC. Protein product: CASSLTGPSSYEQYF.

The chain recombines TRBV5-6 with TRBJ1-1; D perhaps matches TRBD1 (5 bases). The CDR3 runs to 14 residues. Germline V gene lookup returns CDR1 SGHDT and CDR2 YYEEEE. Trimming removed 3 bases at V and 6 bases at J, with 15 bases between. This CDR3 reads CASSWGLGTAEAFF. The CDR3 coding sequence is TGTGCCAGCAGCTGGGGCTTGGGGACTGCTGAAGCTTTCTTT.

The J gene is TRBJ2-5, the V gene TRBV28; 8 bases fit TRBD1. The length of the CDR3 is 17 residues. Germline values: CDR1 MDHEN, CDR2 SYDVKM. V gave up 5 bases and J gave up 4 bases; unmatched junction bases: 15. The DNA for the CDR3 is TGTGCCAGCAGTCTCCCACCCAGCAGGGGGCTATCAGAGACCCAGTACTTC. Amino acid sequence: CASSLPPSRGLSETQYF.

The gene calls are TRBV7-2 and TRBJ1-4; 7 bases fit TRBD1. The CDR3 has 16 amino acids. In germline, CDR1 is SGHTA, CDR2 FQGNSA. V trimming: 4 bases; J trimming: 8 bases; junction bases outside the gene matches: 13. Here the CDR3 reads CASSSGQLWIGEKLFF. CDR3 bases: TGTGCCAGCAGCTCGGGACAGCTGTGGATTGGAGAAAAACTGTTTTTT.

This chain links TRBV19 with TRBJ2-5; 9 positions match TRBD2. This CDR3 comprises 16 residues. After removal of 8 bases from V and 1 base from J, the junction contained 11 bases not matched to a gene. Per germline, CDR1 LNHDA and CDR2 SQIVND (reference sequence). The DNA of the CDR3 is TGTGCCAGTGGCCCGGTAGCGGGGGTTAGCCAAGAGACCCAGTACTTC. The encoded protein is CASGPVAGVSQETQYF.

J is TRBJ2-7 and V is TRBV28, with 7 bases lining up with TRBD2. The germline V gene has CDR1 MDHEN and CDR2 SYDVKM. The CDR3 runs to 15 residues. The V and J ends lost 6 bases and 9 bases, in that order; junction bases with no gene match: 17. The CDR3: CASSVPGHAWGGQYF. In DNA, the CDR3 is TGTGCCAGCAGCGTACCTGGACACGCCTGGGGGGGGCAGTACTTC.

The chain has TRBV4-1 and TRBJ1-6, with TRBD1 matching over 9 bases. Trimming took 5 bases from V and 9 from J; bases not matched to a gene: 5. CDR3 size: 14 residues. Germline values: CDR1 MGHRA, CDR2 YSYEKL. The CDR3 DNA is TGCGCCAGCAGCTCCGGGACAGGGATTTCACCCCTCCACTTT. It translates to CASSSGTGISPLHF.

In its sample, this clone was seen once. This chain connects TRBV21-1 to TRBJ1-1; the DNA was not used to check the table's D call, TRBD1. TRBV21-1 corresponds to a pseudogene. The CDR3 is 15 amino acids. CDR3: CASSLKEDRAAEAFF. As DNA, the CDR3 is TGTGCCAGCAGCCTCAAAGAGGACAGGGCCGCTGAAGCTTTCTTT.

The chain links TRBV19 to TRBJ2-1; D may be TRBD2 (5 bases). V lost 3 bases and J lost 11, with 14 bases in between. The germline gives CDR1 LNHDA, CDR2 SQIVND (reference sequence). This CDR3 comprises 13 residues. Here the CDR3 DNA reads TGTGCCAGTAGTATTAGTCCCGACTATAAGCAGTTCTTC. Its translation: CASSISPDYKQFF.